Following are 20 T cell receptor beta chains from one sample sequenced in a study of Tregs in tolerant kidney transplant recipients (dated by TCRdb to between 2018 and 2021). Related donors were used in the transplants with nonmyeloablative bone marrow transplantation, and mixed chimerism was transient in the human trials. Libraries were built with the immunoSEQ multiplex PCR assay. The immuneACCESS repertoire file appears here via TCRdb, limited to in-frame rearrangements. These files lack a portion of the clones; in checked studies, under half of the deficit traces to unresolved V genes, and the cause of the others is not known. The data table for this sample lists 9,000 to 13,000 clones. The top ten clonotypes cover roughly 26% of the sample. Sample: CD8+ T cells from blood (PBMCs), taken 24 months after the transplant. The source is a human patient who received a combined kidney and bone marrow transplant. After a transplant, some of the T cells may come from the graft donor.

On this clone itself: The CDR3 extends 3 residues past the end of the read, so its final part is completed from the germline J gene. The rearrangement joins TRBV5-1 to TRBJ2-7; the D is unclear. The V and J ends lost 1 base and 4 bases respectively, with 6 bases between them. From germline, CDR1 is SGHRS and CDR2 YFSETQ. The CDR3 is 12 amino acids. The CDR3 protein is CASSLPTYEQYF. CDR3 DNA, as far as it was read: TGCGCCAGCAGCTTGCCTACGTACGAG.

A word on this clone: The CDR3 end lies 3 residues beyond the end of the read and is filled in from the germline J gene. The J gene is TRBJ1-1, the V gene TRBV30, with no clear D. The V gene lost 1 base and the J gene lost 0 bases, with 15 bases spanning the gap. The V gene's germline CDR1 is GTSNPN and CDR2 SVGIG (reference sequence). The CDR3 is made up of 16 amino acids. CDR3 sequence reads: CAWSDPGLGLNTEAFF. The covered CDR3 bases are TGTGCCTGGAGTGACCCTGGGCTTGGGTTGAACACTGAA.

Notes on this clone: With the read ending 3 residues before the CDR3 end, the germline J gene is used to fill in that end. The V and J genes are TRBV5-5 and TRBJ2-7; D possibly corresponds to TRBD2 (5 bases). The CDR3 consists of 15 residues. CDR1 SGHKS and CDR2 YYEKEE come from the germline V gene (reference sequence). V lost 0 bases, J lost 5 bases, and 15 bases lay in between. CDR3 bases read: TGTGCCAGCAGCTTGGCCCCTAGCCTTTTCAACGAG. Residues: CASSLAPSLFNE. The whole CDR3 region reads CASSLAPSLFNEQYF.

With respect to this clone: Sequencing ends 3 residues short of the CDR3 end; the germline J gene provides the rest. The V gene is TRBV7-9, the J gene TRBJ2-1, with D possibly TRBD1 on 5 matching bases. Trimming removed 4 bases at V and 3 bases at J, with 10 bases between. CDR1 is SEHNR and CDR2 is FQNEAQ in the germline V gene (reference sequence). The CDR3 sequence is 14 residues long. The CDR3 region is CASSSKGLYNEQFF. Partial CDR3 DNA: TGTGCCAGCAGCTCAAAGGGGCTCTACAATGAG. Combining the CDR3 with reference TRBV7-9 and TRBJ2-1 gives the whole variable domain DTGVSQNPRHKITKRGQNVTFRCDPISEHNRLYWYRQTLGQGPEFLTYFQNEAQLEKSRLLSDRFSAERPKGSFSTLEIQRTEQGDSAMYLCASSSKGLYNEQFFGPGTRLTVL.

With respect to this clone: The observed sequence ends 3 residues before the CDR3 terminus, with the missing tail filled in from the germline J gene. The chain recombines TRBV29-1 with TRBJ2-3; TRBD2 matches 7 bases. J was trimmed by 2 bases and V by 7 bases; bases with no gene match: 9. CDR1 is SQVTM, CDR2 ANQGSEA, per germline. The CDR3 is 14 amino acids. The CDR3 bases that were read are TGCAGCGGCGACGGGCTAGCGGACACAGATACG. This gives the protein CSGDGLADTDT. The whole CDR3 region reads CSGDGLADTDTQYF.

With regard to this clone: The read ends 3 residues shy of where the CDR3 ends; the end is completed using the germline J gene. The rearrangement uses TRBV2 and TRBJ2-4; 10 nucleotides line up with TRBD2. Losses at the gene ends were 7 bases for V and 0 bases for J; bases not matched to a gene: 6. The CDR3 sequence is 16 residues long. CDR1 and CDR2 from the germline V gene are SNHLY and FYNNEI. CDR3 amino acids: CASIPGLAIAKNIQYF. The sequenced CDR3 bases are TGTGCCAGCATACCGGGACTAGCGATAGCCAAAAACATT. Filled out from reference TRBV2 and TRBJ2-4, the complete variable domain reads EPEVTQTPSHQVTQMGQEVILRCVPISNHLYFYWYRQILGQKVEFLVSFYNNEISEKSEIFDDQFSVERPDGSNFTLKIRSTKLEDSAMYFCASIPGLAIAKNIQYFGAGTRLSVL.

Comment on this clone: The CDR3 is cut off 3 residues early in the read; its end comes from the germline J gene. J is TRBJ2-7 and V is TRBV19, with 8 bases matching TRBD1. This CDR3 has 13 residues. Germline-derived CDR1 and CDR2 are LNHDA and SQIVND (reference sequence). Trimming at V came to 8 bases and at J to 6 bases, leaving 9 bases not matched to a gene. The chain's CDR3 is CASAITGGSEQYF. The sequenced CDR3 bases are TGTGCCAGTGCAATAACAGGGGGGTCCGAG.

About this clone: The read is 3 residues too short to cover the CDR3 end, so that end is filled in from the germline J gene. The chain recombines TRBV7-9 with TRBJ2-1, with 9 bases lining up with TRBD1. This CDR3 spans 15 amino acids. Unmatched junction bases numbered 10, after V lost 5 bases and J lost 8 bases. Per germline, CDR1 SEHNR and CDR2 FQNEAQ (reference sequence). Here the CDR3 reads CASSGPGTGLDEQFF. Incomplete CDR3 DNA: TGTGCCAGCAGCGGACCCGGGACAGGGCTCGATGAG.

About this clone itself: Read sequence stops 3 residues before the CDR3 end, and the germline J gene provides the missing end. V usage is TRBV29-1 and J usage is TRBJ2-2, with 10 bases lining up with TRBD1. Germline V gives CDR1 SQVTM, CDR2 ANQGSEA. The CDR3 covers 13 residues. Trimming took 7 bases from V and 4 from J; bases not matched to a gene: 3. CDR3 amino acids: CSARTGGTGELFF. The sequenced CDR3 bases are TGCAGCGCCCGGACAGGGGGCACCGGGGAG.

Comment on this clone: The read is 3 residues too short to cover the CDR3 end, so that end is filled in from the germline J gene. V usage is TRBV30 and J usage is TRBJ2-7, with D unclear. The germline gives CDR1 GTSNPN, CDR2 SVGIG (reference sequence). Trimming took off 3 bases at V and 3 bases at J, with 15 bases between the two ends. The CDR3 is 14 amino acids. CDR3 sequence reads: CAWSDQAWFYEQYF. The DNA read from the CDR3 is TGTGCCTGGAGCGACCAGGCGTGGTTCTACGAG.

About this clone itself: The read is 3 residues too short to cover the CDR3 end, so that end is filled in from the germline J gene. The chain links TRBV5-6 to TRBJ1-2; TRBD1 matches at 9 bases. The length of the CDR3 is 12 residues. CDR1 and CDR2 (germline): SGHDT, YYEEEE. CDR3 DNA, as far as it was read: TGTGCCAGCAGCTGGGACAGGGTTCGC. Translated: CASSWDRVR. The whole CDR3 reads CASSWDRVRYTF.

About this clone itself: The read is 3 residues too short to cover the CDR3 end, so that end is filled in from the germline J gene. This rearrangement joins TRBV6-1 to TRBJ1-5, with 7 bases that match TRBD1. The CDR3 covers 16 residues. Trimming removed 1 base from V and 5 bases from J; junction bases left unmatched: 8. Per germline, CDR1 MNHNS and CDR2 SASEGT. Incomplete CDR3 DNA: TGTGCCAGCAGTGAAGGAGGGGGCCCAGGGGATCAGCCC. Translating gives CASSEGGGPGDQP. The complete CDR3 sequence is CASSEGGGPGDQPQHF.

On this clone itself: The read falls 3 residues short of the CDR3 end, and the missing part is taken from the germline J gene. The chain has TRBV7-2 and TRBJ1-1; D call uncertain. The CDR3 loop spans 16 amino acids. Looked up from germline, CDR1 is SGHTA and CDR2 is FQGNSA. The CDR3 DNA, read in part, is TGTGCCAGCAGCTTAGCCCAAGACAACCCATCTTGGGAA. Its translation is CASSLAQDNPSWE. The full CDR3 protein is CASSLAQDNPSWEAFF.

For this clone: The read terminates 3 residues ahead of where the CDR3 ends, so the germline J gene completes it. V usage is TRBV20-1 and J usage is TRBJ2-7; D might be TRBD1 (5 bases). CDR3 length equals 15 residues. With 5 bases removed from V and 2 bases from J, the gap between germline ends came to 19 bases. In germline, CDR1 is DFQATT, CDR2 SNEGSKA (reference sequence). The CDR3 is CSALSRSTVPYEQYF. The DNA read from the CDR3 is TGCAGTGCTCTTAGCCGATCGACAGTACCCTACGAG.

Comments on this clone: The read finishes 3 residues shy of the CDR3 end, and the germline J gene is used to complete it. This rearrangement joins TRBV6-2 or TRBV6-3 to TRBJ1-5; a weak D match, TRBD1 (6 bases). Germline lookup yields CDR1 MNHEY and CDR2 SVGEGT. The CDR3 spans 13 residues. The V end lost 5 bases, the J end lost 7 bases, and 12 bases lay between the germline ends. CDR3 DNA, as far as it was read: TGTGCCAGCAGTACAGGGTCCCCCCAGCCC. Translating it yields CASSTGSPQP. The entire CDR3 reads CASSTGSPQPQHF.

In the case of this clone: The read terminates 3 residues ahead of where the CDR3 ends, so the germline J gene completes it. The chain carries TRBV6-4 and TRBJ1-3, with 8 bases identical to TRBD1. CDR1 MRHNA and CDR2 SNTAGT come from the germline V gene. This CDR3 comprises 17 residues. After removal of 4 bases from V and 4 bases from J, the junction contained 12 bases not matched to a gene. The CDR3 region is CASSASDRVVWGNTIYF. Partial CDR3 DNA: TGTGCCAGCAGTGCCTCGGACAGGGTGGTTTGGGGAAACACC.

This clone registers large by frequency. The missing CDR3 end, 3 residues past where the read stops, is filled in from the germline J gene. The chain couples TRBV2 to TRBJ1-1; the D gene is possibly TRBD1 (5 bases). Germline-derived CDR1 and CDR2 are SNHLY and FYNNEI. The CDR3 loop spans 14 amino acids. The CDR3 here is CASSEGPGLGGAFF. The sequenced CDR3 bases are TGTGCCAGCAGTGAAGGCCCAGGGCTCGGAGGA.

Comments on this clone: The observed sequence ends 3 residues before the CDR3 terminus, with the missing tail filled in from the germline J gene. This chain uses TRBV7-8 with TRBJ2-7; TRBD1 agrees at 9 bases. The CDR3 loop spans 16 amino acids. Germline V gives CDR1 SGHVS, CDR2 FQNEAQ. V dropped 1 base and J dropped 3; count of bases not matched to a gene: 7. The CDR3 loop is CASSLEGTGWGYEQYF. The sequenced CDR3 bases are TGTGCCAGCAGCTTAGAAGGGACAGGGTGGGGCTACGAG.

For this clone: Read data end 3 residues before the CDR3 end; the end is taken from the germline J gene. The rearrangement uses TRBV18 and TRBJ1-4; unclear D gene. This CDR3 is built from 15 residues. The germline V gene encodes CDR1 KGHSH and CDR2 LQKENI. The V gene lost 0 bases and the J gene lost 7 bases, with 12 bases spanning the gap. CDR3 loop: CASSPPEGSGEKLFF. The sequenced part of the CDR3 DNA is TGTGCCAGCTCACCACCGGAGGGTAGCGGTGAAAAA.

Details on this clone: The read finishes 3 residues shy of the CDR3 end, and the germline J gene is used to complete it. The V call is TRBV5-8, the J call TRBJ2-1; D may be TRBD1 (6 bases). The CDR3 length is 14 residues. V lost 5 bases, J lost 3 bases, and 12 bases lay in between. The V gene's germline CDR1 is SGHTS and CDR2 YDEGEE. CDR3 DNA, as far as it was read: TGTGCCAGCAGTGCTCAGGGGATCTACAATGAG. It specifies CASSAQGIYNE. The CDR3 reads in full as CASSAQGIYNEQFF.